Below are 19 T cell receptor beta chains sequenced from a single sample in a study of blood T cell repertoires in COVID-19. Only in-frame clones appear in the TCRdb table, and some are missing; sequencing was by immunoSEQ multiplex PCR. Among a few hundred thousand clones, roughly 87% were seen once, and the ten largest hold approximately 3.1%. Specimen: PBMCs or T cells enriched from blood (not recorded which). These receptors were collected from a woman aged 25 to 39 who had recovered from COVID-19.

The rearrangement links TRBV5-4 to TRBJ1-4; D is perhaps TRBD1 (5 bases). Germline V CDR1 and CDR2: SGHNT, YYREEE (reference sequence). The CDR3 covers 14 residues. The ends were cut back, 3 bases at V and 7 bases at J, with 13 bases in the middle. In DNA form, the CDR3 reads TGTGCCAGCAGCTCGGAGGGGCTTGGTGAAAAACTGTTTTTT. Its translation: CASSSEGLGEKLFF.

This sequence joins TRBV5-4 and TRBJ2-4; TRBD2 matches at 7 bases. The CDR3 runs to 16 residues. Germline lookup yields CDR1 SGHNT and CDR2 YYREEE (reference sequence). V shed 3 bases and J 0 bases; nucleotides not matched to a gene: 6. CDR3 sequence (DNA): TGTGCCAGCAGCTGGGGGGGTCAGCAAGCCAAAAACATTCAGTACTTC. Amino acids: CASSWGGQQAKNIQYF.

The V gene is TRBV5-6, the J gene TRBJ2-1, with 11 nucleotides matching TRBD2. V shed 4 bases and J 6 bases; nucleotides not matched to a gene: 9. The CDR3 has 16 residues. Germline CDR1 and CDR2: SGHDT and YYEEEE. CDR3 sequence (DNA): TGTGCCAGCAGCGTTACTAGCGGGAGTAATGTCAATGAGCAGTTCTTC. Its translation: CASSVTSGSNVNEQFF.

The V and J genes are TRBV29-1 and TRBJ2-7, with TRBD2 matching 9 bases. V shed 5 bases and J 1 base; nucleotides not matched to a gene: 3. The CDR3 runs to 13 residues. Germline lookup yields CDR1 SQVTM and CDR2 ANQGSEA. CDR3 region: CSVRLAGSYEQYF. The CDR3 coding sequence is TGCAGCGTTCGTCTAGCGGGGTCCTACGAGCAGTACTTC.

The CDR3 loop is CASTRLASGANVLTF. The CDR3, as DNA: TGTGCCAGCACGCGCCTAGCTTCTGGGGCCAACGTCCTGACTTTC. The chain recombines TRBV2 with TRBJ2-6; tentative D call: TRBD2 (5 bases). In germline, CDR1 is SNHLY, CDR2 FYNNEI. This CDR3 comprises 15 residues. V lost 7 bases, J lost 1 base, and 11 bases lay in between.

This sequence joins TRBV9 and TRBJ1-1; TRBD1 agrees at 9 bases. CDR1 is SGDLS and CDR2 is YYNGEE in the germline V gene. V lost 4 bases, J lost 1 base, and 5 bases stayed unmatched. The CDR3 loop spans 15 amino acids. In nucleotides, the CDR3 is TGTGCCAGCAGCCCACGGACAGGGGCGAACACTGAAGCTTTCTTT. Protein: CASSPRTGANTEAFF.

The chain combines TRBV10-3 with TRBJ2-4; maybe TRBD1 (6 bases). From germline, CDR1 is ENHRY and CDR2 SYGVKD. V shed 2 bases and J shed 4 bases, with 6 bases lying between them. This CDR3 region has 13 residues. The CDR3 DNA follows: TGTGCCATCAGTGAGGGACAGAAAAACATTCAGTACTTC. Encoded protein: CAISEGQKNIQYF.

This rearrangement joins TRBV9 to TRBJ2-5; 14 nucleotides agree with TRBD2. Germline CDR1 and CDR2: SGDLS and YYNGEE. This CDR3 contains 16 residues. With 3 bases clipped from V and 4 bases from J, the junction kept 5 bases outside the gene matches. Here the CDR3 reads CASSAGLAGAPETQYF. CDR3 sequence (DNA): TGTGCCAGCAGCGCGGGACTAGCGGGAGCCCCAGAGACCCAGTACTTC.

Worth noting for this clone: This CDR3 is also generated by other DNA sequences in the sample. The rearrangement links TRBV6-2 or TRBV6-3 to TRBJ1-1; no clear D gene. There are 13 residues in the CDR3. V lost 0 bases and J lost 4, with 6 bases in between. CDR1 is MNHEY and CDR2 is SVGEGT in the germline V gene. CDR3 coding DNA: TGTGCCAGCAGTTACTCGAGAGTCACTGAAGCTTTCTTT. Translated, it gives CASSYSRVTEAFF.

The chain carries TRBV4-2 and TRBJ2-3; TRBD2 is a possible D gene (5 bases). The V gene's germline CDR1 is LGHNA and CDR2 YNFKEQ. V gave up 4 bases and J gave up 0 bases, with 11 bases separating them. The CDR3 loop spans 15 amino acids. The CDR3 protein is CASSREGVSTDTQYF. DNA of the CDR3: TGTGCCAGCAGCCGTGAGGGCGTAAGCACAGATACGCAGTATTTT.

The rearrangement uses TRBV7-9 and TRBJ2-7, with TRBD1 matching over 7 bases. The CDR3 runs to 14 residues. The germline CDR1 and CDR2 sequences are SEHNR and FQNEAQ (reference sequence). V shed 5 bases and J 3 bases; nucleotides not matched to a gene: 7. The CDR3 loop is CASSPRQGFYEQYF. In DNA form, the CDR3 reads TGTGCCAGCAGCCCTCGACAGGGATTCTACGAGCAGTACTTC.

This clone has only one observation. CDR3 residues: CAWSVPGVRQPQHF. CDR3 coding DNA: TGTGCCTGGAGTGTCCCAGGGGTAAGGCAGCCCCAGCATTTT. This chain joins TRBV30 and TRBJ1-5; D may be TRBD1 (6 bases). Trimming left V 0 bases short and J 7 bases short, with 13 bases between. Per germline, CDR1 GTSNPN and CDR2 SVGIG (reference sequence). The CDR3 runs 14 residues.

This chain connects TRBV5-6 to TRBJ1-6; 7 bases fit TRBD1. Germline loops: CDR1 SGHDT, CDR2 YYEEEE. The CDR3 covers 14 residues. J lost 8 bases, V lost 4 bases, and 6 bases had no gene match. The CDR3 DNA reads TGTGCCAGCAGCGAGGACAGGCGGGATTCACCCCTCCACTTT. Translation gives CASSEDRRDSPLHF.

The rearrangement joins TRBV11-2 to TRBJ1-6; D is possibly TRBD1 (5 bases). From germline, CDR1 is SGHAT and CDR2 FQNNGV. Trimming stripped 5 bases from V and 8 bases from J, with 10 bases between. The CDR3 is made up of 13 amino acids. The CDR3 DNA is TGTGCCAGCAGCGGAAGGGGCGATTCACCCCTCCACTTT. It translates to CASSGRGDSPLHF. Full variable domain (rest looked up from reference TRBV11-2 and TRBJ1-6): EAGVAQSPRYKIIEKRQSVAFWCNPISGHATLYWYQQILGQGPKLLIQFQNNGVVDDSQLPKDRFSAERLKGVDSTLKIQPAKLEDSAVYLCASSGRGDSPLHFGNGTRLTVT.

J is TRBJ1-2 and V is TRBV28; 7 positions agree with TRBD1. Germline CDR1 and CDR2: MDHEN and SYDVKM. The CDR3 length is 13 residues. After removal of 4 bases from V and 8 bases from J, the junction contained 7 bases not matched to a gene. CDR3 coding DNA: TGTGCCAGCAGTTCCTCCGACAGGGTCGGCTACACCTTC. The encoded protein is CASSSSDRVGYTF.

The chain carries TRBV7-2 and TRBJ1-6; 10 bases agree with TRBD1. V was clipped by 4 bases and J by 10 bases; unmatched bases: 7. CDR1 and CDR2 from the germline V gene are SGHTA and FQGNSA. The CDR3 spans 15 residues. The CDR3 sequence is CASSSLTGGYSPLHF. CDR3 nucleotide sequence: TGTGCCAGCAGCTCCTTGACAGGGGGCTACTCACCCCTCCACTTT. Complete variable domain (other parts from reference TRBV7-2 and TRBJ1-6): GAGVSQSPSNKVTEKGKDVELRCDPISGHTALYWYRQSLGQGLEFLIYFQGNSAPDKSGLPSDRFSAERTGGSVSTLTIQRTQQEDSAVYLCASSSLTGGYSPLHFGNGTRLTVT.

As concerns this clone: The sample carries other DNA sequences with the same CDR3. The rearrangement uses TRBV5-4 and TRBJ1-6; D is unclear. CDR1 is SGHNT, CDR2 YYREEE, per germline (reference sequence). This CDR3 has 16 residues. Trimming took 0 bases from V and 0 from J, leaving 7 bases between them. The CDR3, as DNA: TGTGCCAGCAGCTTGGCCGTCAGCTCCTATAATTCACCCCTCCACTTT. It yields the protein CASSLAVSSYNSPLHF.

This rearrangement joins TRBV7-9 to TRBJ1-1; 7 nucleotides agree with TRBD1. Germline-derived CDR1 and CDR2 are SEHNR and FQNEAQ (reference sequence). V shed 1 base, J shed 8 bases, and the junction held 4 bases outside the gene matches. This CDR3 is built from 13 residues. CDR3 loop: CASSLEVTGEAFF. CDR3 DNA: TGTGCCAGCAGCTTAGAAGTGACAGGGGAAGCTTTCTTT.

This chain joins TRBV27 and TRBJ2-3, with 15 bases aligning to TRBD2. The germline V gene encodes CDR1 MNHEY and CDR2 SMNVEV (reference sequence). The CDR3 spans 17 residues. Germline trimming cut 4 bases from V and 5 bases from J; bases unmatched to any gene: 7. The CDR3 loop is CASSSWTSGRVGDTQYF. The CDR3 DNA reads as TGTGCCAGCAGTTCCTGGACTAGCGGGAGGGTAGGAGATACGCAGTATTTT.